Below are 27 T cell receptor beta chains sequenced from a single sample in a study of lymphopenia after photon versus proton radiotherapy. This table comes from immunoSEQ multiplex PCR, and its TCRdb copy is limited to in-frame clones, with some not included. The table records some 42,000 clones, over 80% of them present only once. The sample here was peripheral blood, taken from a patient treated with proton-based radiotherapy. Receptors originate from a woman aged 70 to 79 with pancreatic cancer.

The V gene is TRBV19, the J gene TRBJ2-2, with a possible D match to TRBD1 (5 bases). CDR1 is LNHDA and CDR2 is SQIVND in the germline V gene (reference sequence). This CDR3 is built from 14 residues. V was cut by 4 bases and J by 3 bases, with 9 bases left in between. The CDR3 loop reads CASSNTGYTGELFF. The CDR3 bases are TGTGCCAGTAGTAATACAGGCTACACCGGGGAGCTGTTTTTT.

Only a few counts were recorded for this clone. The chain is built from TRBV2 and TRBJ1-5; D is possibly TRBD1 (6 bases). Germline assignment: CDR1 SNHLY and CDR2 FYNNEI. The CDR3 extends over 15 amino acids. Trimming left V 9 bases short and J 0 bases short, with 15 bases between. The CDR3, as DNA: TGTGCCAGTTCAGGGGTAAGCTATAGCAATCAGCCCCAGCATTTT. This sequence encodes CASSGVSYSNQPQHF. The full variable domain, completed using reference TRBV2 and TRBJ1-5, is EPEVTQTPSHQVTQMGQEVILRCVPISNHLYFYWYRQILGQKVEFLVSFYNNEISEKSEIFDDQFSVERPDGSNFTLKIRSTKLEDSAMYFCASSGVSYSNQPQHFGDGTRLSIL.

This sequence joins TRBV11-1 and TRBJ2-2, with D unclear. The CDR3 loop spans 15 amino acids. Trimming took 1 base from V and 6 from J, leaving 12 bases between them. In germline, CDR1 is SGHAT, CDR2 FQDESV (reference sequence). The CDR3 region has the DNA TGTGCCAGCAGCTTAGGCGGTACTGGGGCCGGGGAGCTGTTTTTT. Protein product: CASSLGGTGAGELFF. Complete variable domain (other parts from reference TRBV11-1 and TRBJ2-2): EAEVAQSPRYKITEKSQAVAFWCDPISGHATLYWYRQILGQGPELLVQFQDESVVDDSQLPKDRFSAERLKGVDSTLKIQPAELGDSAMYLCASSLGGTGAGELFFGEGSRLTVL.

CDR3 DNA: TGTGCCAGCAGCCCCCCGGGGGTTCTGAGCTCTGAAGCTTTCTTT. Translating gives CASSPPGVLSSEAFF. The rearrangement uses TRBV5-4 and TRBJ1-1; D may be TRBD1 (5 bases). This CDR3 spans 15 amino acids. Germline V gives CDR1 SGHNT, CDR2 YYREEE (reference sequence). V was shortened by 4 bases and J by 6 bases, with 19 bases between the two germline ends. Full variable domain (remainder filled in from reference TRBV5-4 and TRBJ1-1): ETGVTQSPTHLIKTRGQQVTLRCSSQSGHNTVSWYQQALGQGPQFIFQYYREEENGRGNFPPRFSGLQFPNYSSELNVNALELDDSALYLCASSPPGVLSSEAFFGQGTRLTVV.

The rearrangement links TRBV5-1 to TRBJ2-7; D possibly corresponds to TRBD1 (6 bases). V lost 4 bases to trimming and J lost 3 bases, with 14 bases between them. This CDR3 has 14 amino acids. Germline CDR1 reads SGHRS; CDR2 reads YFSETQ. The DNA of the CDR3 is TGCGCCAGCAGCCCGGGACACGGAAGCTACGAGCAGTACTTC. Its protein product is CASSPGHGSYEQYF. Full variable domain (rest looked up from reference TRBV5-1 and TRBJ2-7): KAGVTQTPRYLIKTRGQQVTLSCSPISGHRSVSWYQQTPGQGLQFLFEYFSETQRNKGNFPGRFSGRQFSNSRSEMNVSTLELGDSALYLCASSPGHGSYEQYFGPGTRLTVT.

V is TRBV5-6 and J is TRBJ2-2, with 11 bases matching TRBD2. Germline V gene lookup returns CDR1 SGHDT and CDR2 YYEEEE. V gave up 5 bases and J gave up 3 bases; unmatched junction bases: 12. This CDR3 is built from 18 residues. CDR3 sequence (DNA): TGTGCCAGCAGGAATCTTTTTAGCGGGAGGGCCTACACCGGGGAGCTGTTTTTT. This gives the protein CASRNLFSGRAYTGELFF.

The chain joins TRBV4-2 to TRBJ2-4; D gene ambiguous. V shed 2 bases and J shed 6 bases, with 17 bases lying between them. Germline V gene data show CDR1 as LGHNA and CDR2 as YNFKEQ. The CDR3 loop spans 16 amino acids. The CDR3 nucleotides are TGTGCCAGCAGCCAATTATCAGGTTCGTTCGTAAACATTCAGTACTTC. This encodes CASSQLSGSFVNIQYF.

This chain links TRBV28 with TRBJ2-7, with 8 positions matching TRBD1. V was clipped by 3 bases and J by 7 bases; unmatched bases: 8. Germline V gene data show CDR1 as MDHEN and CDR2 as SYDVKM. The CDR3 sequence is 14 residues long. The CDR3 DNA sequence: TGTGCCAGCAGTTTTCTCCAGGGGGCGAATGAGCAGTACTTC. This sequence encodes CASSFLQGANEQYF.

This chain uses TRBV5-1 with TRBJ2-5, with D possibly TRBD2 on 8 matching bases. Germline lookup yields CDR1 SGHRS and CDR2 YFSETQ. V lost 4 bases to trimming and J lost 4 bases, with 20 bases between them. The CDR3 runs 16 residues. CDR3 coding DNA: TGCGCCAGCAGCAAAACCCCGGGAGGGGGCGGAGAGACCCAGTACTTC. It is translated as CASSKTPGGGGETQYF.

This chain uses TRBV9 with TRBJ1-2; no clear D gene. This CDR3 spans 14 amino acids. Germline V gene lookup returns CDR1 SGDLS and CDR2 YYNGEE. V lost 0 bases and J lost 2, with 8 bases in between. The CDR3 nucleotides read TGTGCCAGCAGCGTAGATCCAGTCAACTATGGCTACACCTTC. Translating gives CASSVDPVNYGYTF.

This chain uses TRBV19 with TRBJ2-6; 7 nucleotides agree with TRBD2. The CDR3 runs 16 residues. Germline V gives CDR1 LNHDA, CDR2 SQIVND (reference sequence). The V gene end was trimmed by 4 bases and the J gene end by 0 bases; junction bases not matched to a gene: 3. DNA of the CDR3: TGTGCCAGTAGTAGCGGGAGCATCTCTGGGGCCAACGTCCTGACTTTC. Translated: CASSSGSISGANVLTF. The full variable domain, with the rest looked up from reference TRBV19 and TRBJ2-6, is DGGITQSPKYLFRKEGQNVTLSCEQNLNHDAMYWYRQDPGQGLRLIYYSQIVNDFQKGDIAEGYSVSREKKESFPLTVTSAQKNPTAFYLCASSSGSISGANVLTFGAGSRLTVL.

The chain links TRBV29-1 to TRBJ2-1; no clear D. Trimming took 6 bases from V and 9 from J, leaving 15 bases between them. This CDR3 is built from 12 residues. Germline-derived CDR1 and CDR2 are SQVTM and ANQGSEA. This CDR3 is CSVLGSVSEQFF. The DNA of the CDR3 is TGCAGCGTCCTTGGGTCAGTCAGTGAGCAGTTCTTC.

CDR3 DNA: TGTGCCAGCTCACCTTTACATGGCAGCCAAGAGACCCAGTACTTC. Residues: CASSPLHGSQETQYF. The chain joins TRBV18 to TRBJ2-5; D remains ambiguous. CDR1 and CDR2 (germline): KGHSH, LQKENI. Trimming removed 3 bases at V and 1 base at J, with 12 bases between. The CDR3 covers 15 residues. Looking up the rest from reference TRBV18 and TRBJ2-5 gives the full variable domain: NAGVMQNPRHLVRRRGQEARLRCSPMKGHSHVYWYRQLPEEGLKFMVYLQKENIIDESGMPKERFSAEFPKEGPSILRIQQVVRGDSAAYFCASSPLHGSQETQYFGPGTRLLVL.

The chain employs TRBV2 and TRBJ2-1; 8 bases are a match to TRBD2. V lost 8 bases, J lost 6 bases, and 0 bases stayed unmatched. In germline, CDR1 is SNHLY, CDR2 FYNNEI. This CDR3 is built from 11 residues. The CDR3 region has the DNA TGTGCCAGCGGACTAGCCAATGAGCAGTTCTTC. Amino acid sequence: CASGLANEQFF.

The gene calls are TRBV19 and TRBJ2-3, with 15 bases identical to TRBD2. Germline loops: CDR1 LNHDA, CDR2 SQIVND (reference sequence). J lost 0 bases, V lost 8 bases, and 12 bases had no gene match. The CDR3 is made up of 19 amino acids. CDR3 protein: CASPQKGTSGRSSTDTQYF. CDR3 DNA: TGTGCCAGTCCCCAGAAAGGGACTAGCGGGAGGTCTAGCACAGATACGCAGTATTTT.

For the CDR3, the DNA is TGTGCCAGCAGTGAAGTTAGGTCTGAGCAGTTCTTC. Translating it yields CASSEVRSEQFF. The chain links TRBV2 to TRBJ2-1, with D unresolved. The CDR3 sequence is 12 residues long. V gave up 1 base and J gave up 9 bases, with 7 bases separating them. Germline V lookup: CDR1 SNHLY, CDR2 FYNNEI.

The rearrangement links TRBV10-2 to TRBJ2-3; 11 bases align to TRBD2. This CDR3 comprises 15 residues. Trimming cost V 6 bases and J 0 bases; bases outside gene matches: 2. Germline V gene lookup returns CDR1 WSHSY and CDR2 SAAADI. The CDR3 DNA is TGCGCCAGCAGAGGGACTAGCGGAAGCACAGATACGCAGTATTTT. Encoded protein: CASRGTSGSTDTQYF.

This chain joins TRBV7-2 and TRBJ2-1, with 12 nucleotides matching TRBD2. V was pared by 6 bases and J by 9 bases, with 15 bases of the junction left unmatched. CDR1 is SGHTA and CDR2 is FQGNSA in the germline V gene. The CDR3 is made up of 17 amino acids. The CDR3 coding sequence is TGTGCCAGCAGTCTTAGACTAGCGGGAGAGGCCCCCGGTGAGCAGTTCTTC. It yields the protein CASSLRLAGEAPGEQFF.

The chain joins TRBV5-1 to TRBJ2-5; TRBD2 matches at 8 bases. Germline lookup yields CDR1 SGHRS and CDR2 YFSETQ. This CDR3 is 16 amino acids long. V was clipped by 5 bases and J by 5 bases; unmatched bases: 14. This chain's CDR3 is CASRVAGTSSLETQYF. The CDR3 DNA is TGCGCCAGCAGGGTAGCCGGGACTAGTAGTTTGGAGACCCAGTACTTC.

The rearrangement uses TRBV7-2 and TRBJ1-2, with 7 bases lining up with TRBD1. Looked up from germline, CDR1 is SGHTA and CDR2 is FQGNSA. The CDR3 totals 16 residues. With 0 bases clipped from V and 3 bases from J, the junction kept 7 bases outside the gene matches. The CDR3 DNA reads TGTGCCAGCAGCTTAGCTGAGGACAGGACCCACTATGGCTACACCTTC. It specifies CASSLAEDRTHYGYTF.

The V and J genes are TRBV9 and TRBJ1-3; weak D call: TRBD1 (6 bases). This CDR3 is built from 17 residues. CDR1 and CDR2 (germline): SGDLS, YYNGEE. Deletions cut 6 bases from V and 0 bases from J, with 19 bases between. The DNA for the CDR3 is TGTGCCAGCACCAGGGGTGGGGGGCTGAGCTCTGGAAACACCATATATTTT. Translated, it gives CASTRGGGLSSGNTIYF.

This sequence joins TRBV30 and TRBJ1-2; no reliable D call. V was clipped by 0 bases and J by 1 base, with 6 bases between them. The CDR3 consists of 13 residues. Looked up from germline, CDR1 is GTSNPN and CDR2 is SVGIG (reference sequence). Here the CDR3 reads CAWSVGFNYGYTF. The CDR3 nucleotides read TGTGCCTGGAGTGTAGGATTTAACTATGGCTACACCTTC.

The chain is built from TRBV10-2 and TRBJ2-2; D unclear. CDR3 length: 15 amino acids. V was pared by 8 bases and J by 0 bases, with 13 bases between. The germline V gene encodes CDR1 WSHSY and CDR2 SAAADI. In DNA, the CDR3 is TGCGCCAGCTCTGCCACCAGAGCGAACACCGGGGAGCTGTTTTTT. Residues: CASSATRANTGELFF.

The chain uses TRBV9 and TRBJ2-7; D perhaps matches TRBD1 (6 bases). Germline loops: CDR1 SGDLS, CDR2 YYNGEE. CDR3 length: 15 amino acids. Trimming removed 4 bases at V and 3 bases at J, with 17 bases between. For the CDR3, the DNA is TGTGCCAGCAGCCCCGAGGTAGGGGGTTTCTACGAGCAGTACTTC. Its translation is CASSPEVGGFYEQYF.

The chain carries TRBV2 and TRBJ1-2; 7 nucleotides agree with TRBD1. Germline V gene sequence: CDR1 SNHLY, CDR2 FYNNEI. J lost 4 bases, V lost 9 bases, and 11 bases had no gene match. The CDR3 has 14 residues. CDR3 sequence: CASAQDRTVYGYTF. In DNA, the CDR3 is TGTGCCAGTGCCCAGGACAGGACAGTCTATGGCTACACCTTC.

V and J are TRBV28 and TRBJ2-3, with D possibly TRBD2 on 6 matching bases. This CDR3 has 15 amino acids. The germline V and J ends were trimmed by 6 bases and 4 bases, with 17 bases remaining between them. Germline V CDR1 and CDR2: MDHEN, SYDVKM. CDR3 DNA: TGTGCCAGCAGCTTAGGAGGGTCCCCCGCAGATACGCAGTATTTT. Its protein product is CASSLGGSPADTQYF.

This clone was observed a few times. V usage is TRBV7-2 and J usage is TRBJ2-5; 8 bases line up with TRBD2. This CDR3 contains 16 residues. CDR1 and CDR2 (germline): SGHTA, FQGNSA. V lost 5 bases and J lost 2; bases outside the gene matches: 10. CDR3 sequence: CASSHREGLPQETQYF. DNA of the CDR3: TGTGCCAGCAGCCATCGGGAGGGACTCCCTCAAGAGACCCAGTACTTC.